The sequence of this TCR beta chain was determined in a study of blood T cell repertoires in COVID-19. Across the study: Sources were T cells, B-cell-depleted T cells, or PBMCs; the material itself was cDNA or gDNA.

Germline trimming cut 5 bases from V and 5 bases from J; bases unmatched to any gene: 16. CDR1 and CDR2 (germline): SGHAT, FQNNGV. This CDR3 spans 17 amino acids. How the authors handled the data: Estimation of nucleated cell counts was performed using reference gene primer amplification. The protocol was immunoSEQ multiplex PCR, while the TCRdb copy is restricted to in-frame clones and leaves out a portion. V and J calls and clone size follow that table, whereas D and trimming were derived from the DNA. The table lists some 150,000 clones, 75% to 80% of them singletons, with more than 8.5% in the top ten.

This receptor was taken from a woman between 45 and 60 years old with active or convalescent COVID-19. This chain joins TRBV11-2 and TRBJ2-7; 9 nucleotides match TRBD1. The sample consisted of peripheral blood. CDR3 residues: CASSHMARRQGDHEQYF. CDR3 DNA: TGTGCCAGCAGCCATATGGCCCGGAGACAGGGGGACCACGAGCAGTACTTC.